This is a list of T cell receptor beta chains from one sample in a study of shared clonotypes between healthy human individuals. Some clones are missing from TCRdb's copy, which holds only in-frame ones; the method was immunoSEQ multiplex PCR. The data contain 1.5 million to 2.5 million clones, 85% to 95% of them singletons. The sequenced material came from naive CD8+ T cells sorted from blood. The receptors come from a man younger than 35 in good health. Both conserved end residues are part of each CDR3. Fields, in order: CDR3 length, clone size, V gene, J gene, D gene, CDR3 protein, CDR3 DNA. D genes are given only for firm matches. Size is stated for part of the rows, as once, few or many counts, or as a class when the clone is expanded.

len: 15; abundance: NA; v_gene: TRBV4-1; j_gene: TRBJ2-1; d_gene: TRBD1; CDR3aa: CASSPDRLRTGEQFF; CDR3nt: TGCGCCAGCAGCCCGGACAGGTTGCGGACTGGTGAGCAGTTCTTC
len: 13; abundance: NA; v_gene: TRBV6-4; j_gene: TRBJ2-7; d_gene: NA; CDR3aa: CASGGAPAYEQYF; CDR3nt: TGTGCCAGCGGGGGGGCCCCGGCCTACGAGCAGTACTTC
len: 15; abundance: NA; v_gene: TRBV19; j_gene: TRBJ1-1; d_gene: NA; CDR3aa: CASSTRELEDTEAFF; CDR3nt: TGTGCCAGTAGTACTCGGGAGTTGGAGGACACTGAAGCTTTCTTT
len: 15; abundance: NA; v_gene: TRBV9; j_gene: TRBJ2-1; d_gene: NA; CDR3aa: CASSVRDGIYNEQFF; CDR3nt: TGTGCCAGCAGCGTACGGGACGGCATCTACAATGAGCAGTTCTTC
len: 13; abundance: NA; v_gene: TRBV7-9; j_gene: TRBJ2-7; d_gene: NA; CDR3aa: CASSSDSSYEQYF; CDR3nt: TGTGCCAGCAGCTCCGACAGCTCCTACGAGCAGTACTTC
len: 19; abundance: NA; v_gene: TRBV6-1; j_gene: TRBJ2-5; d_gene: NA; CDR3aa: CASSEEDSPWEYFQETQYF; CDR3nt: TGTGCCAGCAGTGAAGAAGACTCTCCCTGGGAATACTTTCAAGAGACCCAGTACTTC
len: 13; abundance: NA; v_gene: TRBV10-1; j_gene: TRBJ2-4; d_gene: NA; CDR3aa: CASSEGPLNIQYF; CDR3nt: TGCGCCAGCAGTGAAGGACCGCTTAACATTCAGTACTTC
len: 15; abundance: NA; v_gene: TRBV7-9; j_gene: TRBJ2-7; d_gene: TRBD2; CDR3aa: CASSLREGYSYEQYF; CDR3nt: TGTGCCAGCAGCTTAAGGGAGGGGTATTCCTACGAGCAGTACTTC
len: 15; abundance: NA; v_gene: TRBV5-4; j_gene: TRBJ2-1; d_gene: NA; CDR3aa: CASSFIGSSYNEQFF; CDR3nt: TGTGCCAGCAGCTTCATCGGGAGCTCCTACAATGAGCAGTTCTTC
len: 15; abundance: NA; v_gene: TRBV6-5; j_gene: TRBJ2-3; d_gene: TRBD2; CDR3aa: CASSSLAGGRDTQYF; CDR3nt: TGTGCCAGCAGTTCCCTAGCGGGGGGGCGAGATACGCAGTATTTT
len: 14; abundance: NA; v_gene: TRBV5-6; j_gene: TRBJ2-7; d_gene: TRBD1; CDR3aa: CASSPQGRGHEQYF; CDR3nt: TGTGCCAGCAGCCCCCAGGGCAGGGGGCACGAGCAGTACTTC
len: 14; abundance: once; v_gene: TRBV19; j_gene: TRBJ2-2; d_gene: NA; CDR3aa: CASSIGVNTGELFF; CDR3nt: TGTGCCAGTAGTATAGGGGTGAACACCGGGGAGCTGTTTTTT
len: 18; abundance: NA; v_gene: TRBV7-9; j_gene: TRBJ2-7; d_gene: TRBD2; CDR3aa: CASSLTSGGTLSSYEQYF; CDR3nt: TGTGCCAGCAGCTTGACTAGCGGGGGGACACTAAGCTCCTACGAGCAGTACTTC
len: 14; abundance: once; v_gene: TRBV5-1; j_gene: TRBJ2-7; d_gene: NA; CDR3aa: CASSITSSSYEQYF; CDR3nt: TGCGCCAGCAGCATCACTAGCAGCTCCTACGAGCAGTACTTC
len: 15; abundance: NA; v_gene: TRBV9; j_gene: TRBJ2-5; d_gene: TRBD1; CDR3aa: CASRKGQGFLETQYF; CDR3nt: TGTGCCAGCAGAAAGGGACAGGGGTTTCTTGAGACCCAGTACTTC
len: 15; abundance: NA; v_gene: TRBV28; j_gene: TRBJ1-1; d_gene: NA; CDR3aa: CASSLRGPMNTEAFF; CDR3nt: TGTGCCAGCAGTTTAAGGGGACCCATGAACACTGAAGCTTTCTTT
len: 11; abundance: NA; v_gene: TRBV19; j_gene: TRBJ2-1; d_gene: NA; CDR3aa: CASETGVEQFF; CDR3nt: TGTGCCAGTGAAACGGGGGTTGAGCAGTTCTTC
len: 15; abundance: NA; v_gene: TRBV6-1; j_gene: TRBJ1-2; d_gene: NA; CDR3aa: CASSESPGPNYGYTF; CDR3nt: TGTGCCAGCAGTGAATCTCCAGGCCCTAACTATGGCTACACCTTC
len: 15; abundance: NA; v_gene: TRBV7-9; j_gene: TRBJ2-1; d_gene: TRBD1; CDR3aa: CASSLTQGEYNEQFF; CDR3nt: TGTGCCAGCAGCTTAACGCAGGGGGAGTACAATGAGCAGTTCTTC
len: 16; abundance: NA; v_gene: TRBV5-1; j_gene: TRBJ2-1; d_gene: TRBD2; CDR3aa: CASSGPLAGVFDEQFF; CDR3nt: TGCGCCAGCAGCGGTCCACTAGCGGGGGTTTTTGATGAGCAGTTCTTC
len: 16; abundance: NA; v_gene: TRBV5-1; j_gene: TRBJ1-3; d_gene: NA; CDR3aa: CASSLGIGGPGNTIYF; CDR3nt: TGCGCCAGCAGCTTGGGCATCGGAGGGCCTGGAAACACCATATATTTT
len: 15; abundance: NA; v_gene: TRBV27; j_gene: TRBJ2-7; d_gene: TRBD1; CDR3aa: CASSPAGQGVGEQYF; CDR3nt: TGTGCCAGCAGTCCCGCGGGACAGGGGGTGGGTGAGCAGTACTTC
len: 13; abundance: few; v_gene: TRBV30; j_gene: TRBJ1-1; d_gene: NA; CDR3aa: CAWTDNMNTEAFF; CDR3nt: TGTGCCTGGACGGACAACATGAACACTGAAGCTTTCTTT
len: 13; abundance: NA; v_gene: TRBV28; j_gene: TRBJ1-2; d_gene: TRBD1; CDR3aa: CASSRDRAYGYTF; CDR3nt: TGTGCCAGCAGTAGGGACAGGGCCTATGGCTACACCTTC